Below, one T cell receptor beta chain is given with its context. Its specificity is unknown. Only in-frame clones appear in the TCRdb table, and some are missing; sequencing was by immunoSEQ multiplex PCR. The table lists around 150,000 clones, 88% of them singletons. This CDR3 comprises 13 residues. The V gene's germline CDR1 is MNHEY and CDR2 SVGAGI. Trimming removed 2 bases from V and 3 bases from J, with 7 bases in between. The data were taken from a study of T cell responses to AZD1222 COVID-19 vaccine. On the study more broadly: Pooled samples include second doses given at about 4 or 12 weeks. Study results and caveats: Donors in the cohort were predominantly white British and more often female, and clonal diversity was possibly underestimated. Within unmutated variant regions lay the reported targets of nearly half of spike-specific TCRs.

J is TRBJ1-2 and V is TRBV6-5; no firm D call. The receptor was derived from an adult in good health. The specimen was peripheral blood, collected on day 0 of AZD1222 vaccination. The CDR3 loop is CASSYGSDYGYTF. CDR3 nucleotide sequence: TGTGCCAGCAGTTACGGCAGCGACTATGGCTACACCTTC.